Below, one TCR beta chain is given with its context. Its antigen is unknown. The length of the CDR3 is 18 residues. V lost 0 bases to trimming and J lost 5 bases; unmatched junction nucleotides: 13. The germline V gene encodes CDR1 MNHEY and CDR2 SMNVEV (reference sequence). This record comes from a study of shared clonotypes between healthy human individuals. Here immunoSEQ multiplex PCR was the method, and the copy in TCRdb shows in-frame clones only, minus some. The sample lists about 1.4 million clones; more than 95% were seen once. CD4+ cells underwent separation, giving CD45RA+ naive and CD45RA-negative memory subsets. General observations from the study: Of the naive CD4 clonotypes, roughly 5.5% were shared across a handful of donors.

This receptor was obtained from a young man in good health. The chain has TRBV27 and TRBJ2-5; 9 nucleotides line up with TRBD2. Sequencing was carried out using naive CD4+ T cells sorted from blood. Subset denoted: CD45RA+ positively selected. CDR3 residues: CASSLSTLAGSRGETQYF. CDR3 coding DNA: TGTGCCAGCAGTTTATCGACGCTAGCGGGATCTAGAGGGGAGACCCAGTACTTC.